The clone carrying this T cell receptor beta chain has ten or more counts. No antigen is known for it. The TCR beta library used iRepertoire HTBI primers with Arm-PCR amplification of CDR3. TCRdb independently ran MiXCR on the multiplex PCR reads; one entry per CDR3 protein. The table has roughly 470,000 distinct CDR3 sequences, about 20% seen once; the top ten hold roughly 8%. The data belong to a study of regulatory T cells in long-lasting Graves disease. Study-wide context: Persistent Graves' disease denoted over 5 years of antithyroid drugs plus positive TSH receptor antibodies. Study-level results: TRBV28 was favored in persistent disease, as were TRBJ1-2 and TRBJ2-5. Samples came from peripheral blood alone, without thyroid tissue.

The length of the CDR3 is 12 residues. V shed 5 bases, J shed 8 bases, and the junction held 3 bases outside the gene matches. Per germline, CDR1 SGHAT and CDR2 FQNNGV. Time point given: persistent/refractory GD, antithyroid drugs over 5 years with positive TRAb. Researchers made the TCR library from RNA that was extracted from PBMCs. Material: peripheral blood mononuclear cells (PBMCs), obtained when the disease was refractory, from a patient treated with antithyroid drugs. This clonotype originated in a female donor with Graves disease. V and J are TRBV11-2 and TRBJ1-1; 9 bases fit TRBD1. CDR3 sequence (DNA): TGTGCCAGCAGCCATGGGACAGGGGAAGCTTTCTTT. Translation: CASSHGTGEAFF.